This is a list of T cell receptor beta chains from one sample in a study of blood T cells in healthy people across ages. MiXCR was run by TCRdb on the 5' RACE reads, yielding one entry per CDR3 protein. The table shows 790,000 or so distinct CDR3 sequences, with more than 35% occurring only once. Source material: blood. These receptors all come from a man older than 75 in good health. Both conserved end residues are part of each CDR3. Each record gives: clone size, J gene, D gene, V gene, CDR3 protein, CDR3 DNA. A D gene is named only where the DNA matches it firmly. A clone size is listed for some rows: how often the clone was seen (once, few, many), or a class if it is expanded.

>NA|TRBJ2-6|TRBD1|TRBV11-2
CASSPTGEGANVLTF
TGTGCCAGCAGCCCAACAGGGGAGGGGGCCAACGTCCTGACTTTC
>few|TRBJ2-7|NA|TRBV6-2/TRBV6-3
CASRPTGSDEQYF
TGTGCCAGCAGACCAACGGGGTCCGACGAGCAGTACTTC
>few|TRBJ1-1|NA|TRBV20-1
CSALSNTEAFF
TGCAGTGCTCTGTCTAACACTGAAGCTTTCTTT
>few|TRBJ2-6|NA|TRBV7-2
CASSLLILAPSSGANVLTF
TGTGCCAGCAGCTTACTCATTCTAGCGCCCAGCTCTGGGGCCAACGTCCTGACTTTC
>many|TRBJ2-1|NA|TRBV30
CAWSGLVSYNEQFF
TGTGCCTGGAGTGGACTAGTGAGCTACAATGAGCAGTTCTTC
>NA|TRBJ2-5|NA|TRBV2
CASSGVLRETQYF
TGTGCCAGCAGTGGTGTCCTGCGGGAGACCCAGTACTTC
>many|TRBJ2-7|TRBD1|TRBV6-5
CASRRQGGSYEQYF
TGTGCCAGCAGACGACAGGGGGGATCCTACGAGCAGTACTTC
>many|TRBJ2-7|NA|TRBV7-7
CASSTSGGEQYF
TGTGCTAGCAGCACCTCCGGGGGCGAGCAGTACTTC
>few|TRBJ2-1|NA|TRBV29-1
CSVEGSGNEQFF
TGCAGCGTGGAGGGTTCGGGTAATGAGCAGTTCTTC
>NA|TRBJ1-1|TRBD1|TRBV10-3
CAIRQGAGTEAFF
TGTGCCATCAGACAGGGGGCGGGAACTGAAGCTTTCTTT
>once|TRBJ2-5|TRBD2|TRBV28
CASSLLAGENGETQYF
TGTGCCAGCAGTTTACTAGCGGGAGAGAATGGAGAGACCCAGTACTTC
>NA|TRBJ2-3|NA|TRBV7-3
CASSYQTTDTQYF
TGTGCCAGCAGCTATCAGACCACAGATACGCAGTATTTT
>few|TRBJ1-2|NA|TRBV9
CASSPVEDGYTF
TGTGCCAGCAGCCCCGTCGAGGATGGCTACACCTTC
>few|TRBJ1-5|TRBD1|TRBV20-1
CSAAFRQGAREPQHF
TGCAGTGCTGCCTTTCGACAGGGGGCTAGGGAGCCCCAGCATTTT
>NA|TRBJ1-2|NA|TRBV6-6
CASSSQGDRNYGYTF
TGTGCCAGCAGTTCCCAGGGTGACAGGAACTATGGCTACACCTTC
>NA|TRBJ2-1|NA|TRBV11-1
CASSFPPENNEQFF
TGTGCCAGCAGCTTTCCCCCAGAGAACAATGAGCAGTTCTTC
>NA|TRBJ2-1|NA|TRBV29-1
CSANGLTEFYGEQFF
TGCAGCGCCAACGGCCTTACGGAATTCTACGGTGAGCAGTTCTTC
>NA|TRBJ1-2|TRBD1|TRBV12-3/TRBV12-4
CASSAPGGRGYTF
TGTGCCAGCAGTGCCCCAGGGGGCCGAGGCTACACCTTC
>NA|TRBJ1-1|NA|TRBV11-2
CASSLLDNRLTAFF
TGTGCCAGCAGCTTATTGGATAACAGGTTAACAGCTTTCTTT
>NA|TRBJ2-1|NA|TRBV5-1
CASSLDLSYNEQFF
TGCGCCAGCAGCTTGGACCTCTCCTACAATGAGCAGTTCTTC
>NA|TRBJ2-1|TRBD1|TRBV6-5
CASSRTGNTYNEQFF
TGTGCCAGCAGCCGGACAGGGAACACCTACAATGAGCAGTTCTTC
>NA|TRBJ2-3|NA|TRBV27
CASSSIRLLSGSSNTDTQYF
TGTGCCAGCAGTTCAATTCGCCTCCTCAGCGGAAGTTCAAACACAGATACGCAGTATTTT
>NA|TRBJ1-5|TRBD1|TRBV2
CASKDRGNQPQHF
TGTGCCAGCAAGGACAGGGGCAATCAGCCCCAGCATTTT
>few|TRBJ2-1|TRBD2|TRBV28
CASSLVGGSNSYNEQFF
TGTGCCAGCAGTTTGGTCGGCGGGAGCAACTCCTACAATGAGCAGTTCTTC
>few|TRBJ2-3|TRBD2|TRBV28
CASSLSGVGAGVFGTDTQYF
TGTGCCAGCAGTTTAAGCGGCGTTGGAGCGGGAGTGTTTGGCACAGATACGCAGTATTTT
>NA|TRBJ2-1|TRBD2|TRBV24-1
CATSDPGLAGYNEQFF
TGTGCCACCAGTGACCCCGGACTAGCGGGGTACAATGAGCAGTTCTTC